These 30 T cell receptor beta chains originate from one sample sequenced in a study of OX40 agonist ivuxolimab in advanced cancers. The data were produced by immunoSEQ multiplex PCR, yet TCRdb's version contains in-frame clones alone and is incomplete. The table has approximately 38,000 clones, over 80% seen once. Sequences were derived from CD4+ or CD8+ T cells sorted from blood, sampled in a trial of the OX40 agonist ivuxolimab. The receptors derive from an adult with an advanced solid tumor such as melanoma, head and neck, liver or kidney cancer.

V gene TRBV27 combines with J gene TRBJ1-5; TRBD1 might be the D (6 bases). The CDR3 extends over 14 amino acids. Germline V gene data show CDR1 as MNHEY and CDR2 as SMNVEV (reference sequence). V shed 5 bases and J shed 11 bases, with 19 bases lying between them. CDR3 nucleotides: TGTGCCAGCAGTCCCACCCTTACAGGGTCTTCCCAGCATTTT. Translating gives CASSPTLTGSSQHF.

This chain connects TRBV2 to TRBJ2-3, with 8 bases identical to TRBD1. The CDR3 is 18 residues long. Germline-derived CDR1 and CDR2 are SNHLY and FYNNEI. V gave up 11 bases and J gave up 0 bases; unmatched junction bases: 19. CDR3 sequence reads: CALRRDRHPISSTDTQYF. The CDR3 nucleotides read TGTGCCCTTCGCAGGGACAGGCATCCTATTAGTAGCACAGATACGCAGTATTTT.

This clone was counted between two and nine times. The chain has TRBV2 and TRBJ1-2; possibly TRBD1 for D (5 bases). Per the germline V gene, CDR1 is SNHLY and CDR2 is FYNNEI. The CDR3 length is 14 residues. Trimming left V 3 bases short and J 4 bases short, with 12 bases between. The CDR3 spells CASSDAIDSYGYTF. CDR3 bases: TGTGCCAGCAGTGATGCCATCGACAGCTATGGCTACACCTTC.

The gene calls are TRBV18 and TRBJ2-7; D is unresolved. The germline V gene has CDR1 KGHSH and CDR2 LQKENI. The V end was cut by 4 bases, the J end by 2 bases, with 18 bases between. The CDR3 runs to 16 residues. CDR3 nucleotide sequence: TGTGCCAGCTCACTCGGCCCCCCAGGTTTAGCCTACGAGCAGTACTTC. Its protein product is CASSLGPPGLAYEQYF.

A single count supports this clone. The chain joins TRBV11-2 to TRBJ2-5; D ambiguous. Germline CDR1 is SGHAT and CDR2 is FQNNGV. The CDR3 runs to 13 residues. With 1 base removed from V and 0 bases from J, the gap between germline ends came to 3 bases. This CDR3 reads CASSLAHQETQYF. CDR3 in DNA: TGTGCCAGCAGCTTAGCTCACCAAGAGACCCAGTACTTC.

This clone was detected only once. This chain connects TRBV7-8 to TRBJ2-3, with D uncertain. The length of the CDR3 is 16 residues. Per the germline V gene, CDR1 is SGHVS and CDR2 is FQNEAQ. V lost 2 bases to trimming and J lost 7 bases, with 19 bases between them. The CDR3 is CASSLSVPPKLNTQYF. The CDR3 coding sequence is TGTGCCAGCAGCTTATCGGTGCCGCCCAAACTCAATACGCAGTATTTT.

The genes are TRBV29-1 and TRBJ1-3; D may be TRBD1 (6 bases). The CDR3 has 11 residues. Germline-derived CDR1 and CDR2 are SQVTM and ANQGSEA. The V end lost 6 bases, the J end lost 8 bases, and 11 bases lay between the germline ends. The CDR3 DNA reads TGCAGCGTACGGACAGTGGACACCATATATTTT. Residues: CSVRTVDTIYF. The variable domain in full, with the rest retrieved from reference TRBV29-1 and TRBJ1-3, is SAVISQKPSRDICQRGTSLTIQCQVDSQVTMMFWYRQQPGQSLTLIATANQGSEATYESGFVIDKFPISRPNLTFSTLTVSNMSPEDSSIYLCSVRTVDTIYFGEGSWLTVV.

The V call is TRBV9, the J call TRBJ1-6; D call uncertain. Germline V gene sequence: CDR1 SGDLS, CDR2 YYNGEE. The CDR3 length is 13 residues. The V and J ends lost 3 bases and 7 bases respectively, with 8 bases between them. Here the CDR3 DNA reads TGTGCCAGCAGCGAAGGACGCAATTCACCCCTCCACTTT. Translating gives CASSEGRNSPLHF.

The chain combines TRBV5-1 with TRBJ2-3, with D uncertain. The V gene's germline CDR1 is SGHRS and CDR2 YFSETQ. The CDR3 contains 13 residues. V dropped 0 bases and J dropped 6 bases, with 8 bases sitting between them. The CDR3: CASSLGAEDTQYF. In DNA form, the CDR3 reads TGCGCCAGCAGCTTGGGGGCGGAGGATACGCAGTATTTT.

This sequence joins TRBV7-3 and TRBJ1-2, with D maybe TRBD1 (5 bases). Germline CDR1 and CDR2: SGHTA and FQGTGA. The CDR3 has 13 residues. Trimming removed 2 bases at V and 8 bases at J, with 12 bases between. CDR3 in amino acids: CASSLYTGTGYTF. DNA of the CDR3: TGTGCCAGCAGCTTATACACAGGAACGGGCTACACCTTC.

J is TRBJ2-1 and V is TRBV18, with D perhaps TRBD1 (5 bases). The CDR3 has 15 residues. Trimming left V 5 bases short and J 0 bases short, with 11 bases between. Germline loops: CDR1 KGHSH, CDR2 LQKENI. The CDR3 nucleotides are TGTGCCAGCTCAGCACAGGAGAGCTCCTACAATGAGCAGTTCTTC. This encodes CASSAQESSYNEQFF.

This clone has only a few counts. The chain combines TRBV18 with TRBJ2-3; D may match TRBD1 or TRBD2 (5 bases each). Per the germline V gene, CDR1 is KGHSH and CDR2 is LQKENI. The CDR3 consists of 14 residues. V was shortened by 2 bases and J by 4 bases, with 10 bases between the two germline ends. The CDR3 bases are TGTGCCAGCTCACCAGGGGGTGGTGCAGATACGCAGTATTTT. The encoded protein is CASSPGGGADTQYF.

The V call is TRBV11-2, the J call TRBJ2-4, with D unclear. Trimming stripped 1 base from V and 8 bases from J, with 6 bases between. The CDR3 has 12 amino acids. Germline values: CDR1 SGHAT, CDR2 FQNNGV. CDR3 in DNA: TGTGCCAGCAGCTTAGGTCCGGACATTCAGTACTTC. Its translation is CASSLGPDIQYF.

The chain has TRBV10-2 and TRBJ2-7; perhaps TRBD2 as D (6 bases). Trimming removed 6 bases from V and 3 bases from J, with 12 bases in between. CDR3 length: 13 amino acids. Germline lookup yields CDR1 WSHSY and CDR2 SAAADI. Here the CDR3 DNA reads TGCGCCAGCAGCCGGGACTCCGGCTACGAGCAGTACTTC. Its protein is CASSRDSGYEQYF.

The chain is built from TRBV6-6 and TRBJ1-5; D not resolved. The V and J ends lost 2 bases and 5 bases respectively, with 10 bases between them. Germline loops: CDR1 MNHNY, CDR2 SVGAGI (reference sequence). CDR3 length: 14 residues. The CDR3 spells CASSYGERDQPQHF. Here the CDR3 DNA reads TGTGCCAGCAGTTACGGCGAAAGGGATCAGCCCCAGCATTTT.

This chain connects TRBV6-1 to TRBJ1-2; TRBD1 might be the D (6 bases). The CDR3 runs 15 residues. Looked up from germline, CDR1 is MNHNS and CDR2 is SASEGT. The ends were cut back, 1 base at V and 4 bases at J, with 13 bases in the middle. CDR3 region: CASSEGGGGGYGYTF. In nucleotides, the CDR3 is TGTGCCAGCAGTGAAGGGGGGGGAGGGGGCTATGGCTACACCTTC.

The rearrangement links TRBV30 to TRBJ1-2; no firm D call. The V end was cut by 0 bases, the J end by 7 bases, with 9 bases between. Germline CDR1 reads GTSNPN; CDR2 reads SVGIG (reference sequence). There are 12 residues in the CDR3. DNA for the CDR3: TGTGCCTGGAGTGTCGAAGGTGGTGGCTACACCTTC. It specifies CAWSVEGGGYTF.

The chain employs TRBV7-9 and TRBJ1-5; D ambiguous. V was cut by 4 bases and J by 3 bases, with 7 bases left in between. Germline CDR1 SEHNR, CDR2 FQNEAQ (reference sequence). The CDR3 covers 13 residues. CDR3 bases: TGTGCCAGCAGCTGGGGTTCCAATCAGCCCCAGCATTTT. This encodes CASSWGSNQPQHF.

This clone occurred once. The V call is TRBV9, the J call TRBJ2-7; D is undetermined. The germline CDR1 and CDR2 sequences are SGDLS and YYNGEE. Trimming took 0 bases from V and 3 from J, leaving 10 bases between them. This CDR3 is 14 amino acids long. CDR3 DNA: TGTGCCAGCAGCGTAGGCGATCGAAACTACGAGCAGTACTTC. It yields the protein CASSVGDRNYEQYF.

The J gene is TRBJ1-2, the V gene TRBV15; no clear D gene. The length of the CDR3 is 12 residues. Trimming removed 4 bases at V and 1 base at J, with 4 bases between. Per germline, CDR1 LNHNV and CDR2 YYDKDF (reference sequence). The DNA for the CDR3 is TGTGCCACCAGCAACAATAACTATGGCTACACCTTC. Its translation is CATSNNNYGYTF.

The rearrangement joins TRBV29-1 to TRBJ2-7; D remains ambiguous. V was trimmed by 6 bases and J by 0 bases, leaving 18 bases between them. The CDR3 length is 15 residues. Germline V CDR1 and CDR2: SQVTM, ANQGSEA. The CDR3 loop is CSVTKTRLSSYEQYF. CDR3 DNA sequence: TGCAGCGTCACTAAGACCCGCTTAAGCTCCTACGAGCAGTACTTC.

The rearrangement uses TRBV30 and TRBJ1-4; D is unclear. Looked up from germline, CDR1 is GTSNPN and CDR2 is SVGIG (reference sequence). V dropped 3 bases and J dropped 4 bases, with 9 bases sitting between them. The CDR3 contains 13 residues. CDR3: CAWRRADNEKLFF. Here the CDR3 DNA reads TGTGCCTGGAGAAGGGCCGATAATGAAAAACTGTTTTTT.

This clone was seen only once. The V and J genes are TRBV28 and TRBJ2-5, with a weak D call TRBD1 (5 bases). This CDR3 contains 14 residues. The germline V and J ends were trimmed by 5 bases and 5 bases, with 15 bases remaining between them. Germline V gives CDR1 MDHEN, CDR2 SYDVKM. CDR3 region: CASSPPGLRETQYF. The CDR3, as DNA: TGTGCCAGCAGTCCCCCAGGGCTACGGGAGACCCAGTACTTC.

V gene TRBV28 combines with J gene TRBJ1-2; D not certain. Trimming took off 3 bases at V and 6 bases at J, with 8 bases between the two ends. This CDR3 contains 12 residues. Per germline, CDR1 MDHEN and CDR2 SYDVKM. The DNA of the CDR3 is TGTGCCAGCAGTTTCTCGGGGAATGGCTACACCTTC. It translates to CASSFSGNGYTF.

This chain uses TRBV9 with TRBJ1-5; TRBD1 might be the D (6 bases). Germline CDR1 SGDLS, CDR2 YYNGEE. The CDR3 contains 15 residues. The V and J ends lost 0 bases and 3 bases respectively, with 10 bases between them. The CDR3 DNA follows: TGTGCCAGCAGCGTAGACGGACAGCCCAATCAGCCCCAGCATTTT. Residues: CASSVDGQPNQPQHF.

The chain couples TRBV2 to TRBJ2-1, with 9 nucleotides matching TRBD2. Trimming removed 6 bases from V and 6 bases from J; junction bases left unmatched: 6. CDR1 SNHLY and CDR2 FYNNEI come from the germline V gene. The CDR3 consists of 14 residues. The CDR3 loop is CASREREDPNEQFF. The DNA of the CDR3 is TGTGCCAGCAGGGAGCGGGAGGACCCCAATGAGCAGTTCTTC.

The chain employs TRBV28 and TRBJ2-7; 8 bases map to TRBD2. J lost 2 bases, V lost 2 bases, and 2 bases had no gene match. Germline lookup yields CDR1 MDHEN and CDR2 SYDVKM. This CDR3 spans 14 amino acids. Written as DNA, the CDR3 is TGTGCCAGCAGTTTACGGGGGGGGCCCTACGAGCAGTACTTC. Translating it yields CASSLRGGPYEQYF.

The rearrangement links TRBV28 to TRBJ1-6, with 10 bases matching TRBD1. Trimming at V came to 6 bases and at J to 10 bases, leaving 9 bases not matched to a gene. The CDR3 loop spans 15 amino acids. Per germline, CDR1 MDHEN and CDR2 SYDVKM. For the CDR3, the DNA is TGTGCCAGCAGACCTCCTGGGACAGGGGCCTCACCCCTCCACTTT. This sequence encodes CASRPPGTGASPLHF.

J is TRBJ2-2 and V is TRBV7-3; D remains ambiguous. V shed 2 bases and J shed 6 bases, with 10 bases lying between them. The CDR3 covers 14 residues. Per the germline V gene, CDR1 is SGHTA and CDR2 is FQGTGA. Here the CDR3 DNA reads TGTGCCAGCAGCTTAGGCCCCACCGCCGGGGAGCTGTTTTTT. Encoded protein: CASSLGPTAGELFF.

The V and J genes are TRBV6-1 and TRBJ2-5; D remains ambiguous. This CDR3 is 11 amino acids long. From germline, CDR1 is MNHNS and CDR2 SASEGT. V lost 6 bases to trimming and J lost 5 bases, with 7 bases between them. CDR3 region: CASRLEETQYF. The DNA of the CDR3 is TGTGCCAGCAGGTTAGAGGAGACCCAGTACTTC.